Each of the 15 T cell receptor beta chains below was sequenced from the same sample in a study of T cells in women clearing cervical HPV infection. Profiling relied on immunoSEQ multiplex PCR, and the TCRdb table lists in-frame clones only, not all of them. Its table lists some 46,000 clones. Sequenced sample: blood buffy coat. Source of these receptors: a woman aged 18-70 years with a cervical HPV16 infection that either progressed to CIN3+ or cleared (not recorded which).

With respect to this clone: The CDR3 is cut off 3 residues early in the read; its end comes from the germline J gene. This rearrangement joins TRBV19 to TRBJ2-2, with a weak D call TRBD1 (8 bases). Germline CDR1 LNHDA, CDR2 SQIVND (reference sequence). The CDR3 has 18 residues. This CDR3 is CASSIGTGQVGTNEKLFF. The covered CDR3 bases are TGTGCCAGTAGTATAGGGACAGGGCAGGTTGGGACTAATGAAAAG.

For this clone: The read is 3 residues too short to cover the CDR3 end, so that end is filled in from the germline J gene. The rearrangement joins TRBV7-8 to TRBJ2-6; maybe TRBD1 (5 bases). The CDR3 has 16 residues. Germline CDR1 and CDR2: SGHVS and FQNEAQ. V lost 1 base and J lost 2, with 9 bases in between. Partial CDR3 DNA: TGTGCCAGCAGCTTAGATGTAGGGGCTGGGGCCAACGTC. Its protein is CASSLDVGAGANV. The CDR3 in its entirety is CASSLDVGAGANVLTF.

With respect to this clone: The sequence runs out 3 residues before the end of the CDR3; the remainder is reconstructed from the germline J gene. The chain links TRBV19 to TRBJ1-5; maybe TRBD1 (5 bases). The CDR3 is 17 residues long. Trimming shortened V by 1 base and J by 1 base, and 14 bases separated the two germline ends. Germline lookup yields CDR1 LNHDA and CDR2 SQIVND (reference sequence). The covered CDR3 bases are TGTGCCAGTAGTATAGTTTTCCAGACAGTAAGCAATCAGCCC. It translates to CASSIVFQTVSNQP. The CDR3 as a whole reads CASSIVFQTVSNQPQHF.

Points on this clone: The read is 3 residues too short to cover the CDR3 end, so that end is filled in from the germline J gene. The chain recombines TRBV5-1 with TRBJ1-3; a possible D gene is TRBD1 (5 bases). This CDR3 is built from 14 residues. Looked up from germline, CDR1 is SGHRS and CDR2 is YFSETQ. V was trimmed by 4 bases and J by 2 bases, leaving 10 bases between them. The CDR3 sequence: CASSPQETGNTIYF. The CDR3 DNA, read in part, is TGCGCCAGCAGCCCACAGGAAACTGGAAACACC.

In regard to this clone: The CDR3 end lies 3 residues beyond the end of the read and is filled in from the germline J gene. This sequence joins TRBV30 and TRBJ1-4; possibly TRBD1 for D (5 bases). Per germline, CDR1 GTSNPN and CDR2 SVGIG (reference sequence). CDR3 length: 13 amino acids. The CDR3 spells CAWSLQVDSPLFF. The part of the CDR3 DNA that was read is TGTGCCTGGAGTCTACAGGTTGATTCACCA.

Concerning this clone itself: Coverage ceases 3 residues before the CDR3 finishes, and the germline J gene fills in the end. V gene TRBV12-3 or TRBV12-4 combines with J gene TRBJ1-3; D uncertain. This CDR3 has 15 amino acids. The V end lost 5 bases, the J end lost 8 bases, and 19 bases lay between the germline ends. The sequenced part of the CDR3 DNA is TGTGCCAGCAGTCCGTCTCCCGGGGTGGCGGACACC. Translating it yields CASSPSPGVADT. The CDR3, in full, reads CASSPSPGVADTIYF.

In the case of this clone: Sequencing ends 3 residues short of the CDR3 end; the germline J gene provides the rest. The chain combines TRBV29-1 with TRBJ1-2; the D gene is possibly TRBD1 (5 bases). The CDR3 loop spans 11 amino acids. Germline assignment: CDR1 SQVTM and CDR2 ANQGSEA. Trimming cost V 6 bases and J 1 base, with 6 bases left between them. The CDR3 loop is CSVDSNYGYTF. CDR3 DNA, as far as it was read: TGCAGCGTCGACAGTAACTATGGC.

For this clone: Read data end 3 residues before the CDR3 end; the end is taken from the germline J gene. The J gene is TRBJ1-6, the V gene TRBV13; 7 positions agree with TRBD1. In germline, CDR1 is PRHDT, CDR2 FYEKMQ (reference sequence). With 1 base clipped from V and 7 bases from J, the junction kept 1 base outside the gene matches. This CDR3 has 14 amino acids. CDR3 amino acids: CASSLVGGNSPLHF. The covered CDR3 bases are TGTGCCAGCAGCTTAGTAGGGGGCAATTCACCC.

A word on this clone: The CDR3 goes on 3 residues after the read ends, and that part is filled in from the germline J gene. This rearrangement joins TRBV6-2 or TRBV6-3 to TRBJ2-3; TRBD1 matches 8 bases. Germline CDR1 is MNHEY and CDR2 is SVGEGT. V dropped 2 bases and J dropped 2; count of bases not matched to a gene: 6. This CDR3 has 16 residues. Partial CDR3 DNA: TGTGCCAGCAGTTACGACAGGGGCACCCTCACAGATACG. This codes for CASSYDRGTLTDT. The CDR3 in full is CASSYDRGTLTDTQYF.

Notes on this clone: The CDR3 end lies 3 residues beyond the end of the read and is filled in from the germline J gene. The chain is built from TRBV18 and TRBJ2-5, with TRBD2 identical over 7 bases. From germline, CDR1 is KGHSH and CDR2 LQKENI. This CDR3 has 14 residues. V dropped 0 bases and J dropped 4; count of bases not matched to a gene: 2. CDR3 DNA (partial): TGTGCCAGCTCACCACCTGGGGGGGGAGAGACC. Residues: CASSPPGGGET. The CDR3, in full, reads CASSPPGGGETQYF.

Concerning this clone: Read coverage stops 3 residues before the CDR3 terminus; the germline J gene supplies the remainder. The chain carries TRBV11-3 and TRBJ2-3, with D hard to call. The CDR3 spans 15 residues. CDR1 is SGHNT, CDR2 YENEEA, per germline. Between the trimmed V and J ends, which lost 6 bases and 1 base, there was a span of 14 bases. The CDR3 loop reads CASSSIRSRTDTQYF. Incomplete CDR3 DNA: TGTGCCAGCAGTTCAATCAGGAGCCGCACAGATACG.

Note on this clone: The read ends 3 residues shy of where the CDR3 ends; the end is completed using the germline J gene. The rearrangement joins TRBV19 to TRBJ1-2, with D perhaps TRBD1 (6 bases). Per germline, CDR1 LNHDA and CDR2 SQIVND (reference sequence). V lost 5 bases to trimming and J lost 3 bases, with 10 bases between them. The CDR3 runs to 13 residues. The CDR3 spells CASSAGEDYGYTF. The part of the CDR3 DNA that was read is TGTGCCAGTAGTGCAGGGGAGGACTATGGC.

As to this clone: The CDR3 end lies 3 residues beyond the end of the read and is filled in from the germline J gene. The J gene is TRBJ2-1, the V gene TRBV20-1, with 13 positions matching TRBD2. J was trimmed by 6 bases and V by 2 bases; bases with no gene match: 19. This CDR3 is built from 20 residues. The germline gives CDR1 DFQATT, CDR2 SNEGSKA (reference sequence). Partial CDR3 DNA: TGCAGTGCTAGATCAACCGCCATTCAACTAGCGGGAGGGCCATTCAATGAG. As protein: CSARSTAIQLAGGPFNE. The whole CDR3 is CSARSTAIQLAGGPFNEQFF.

About this clone: The CDR3 end lies 3 residues beyond the end of the read and is filled in from the germline J gene. The gene calls are TRBV10-1 and TRBJ1-3, with D perhaps matching TRBD1 (6 bases). This CDR3 has 13 residues. V gave up 10 bases and J gave up 3 bases, with 13 bases separating them. Germline CDR1 WNHNN, CDR2 SYGVQD (reference sequence). CDR3 bases read: TGCGCCACCGTTACAGGGAATGGAAACACC. Amino acids: CATVTGNGNT. The CDR3 in full is CATVTGNGNTIYF.

Concerning this clone itself: The missing CDR3 end, 3 residues past where the read stops, is filled in from the germline J gene. The J gene is TRBJ2-3, the V gene TRBV7-2; D remains ambiguous. V gave up 5 bases and J gave up 6 bases, with 18 bases separating them. In germline, CDR1 is SGHTA, CDR2 FQGNSA. The CDR3 totals 15 residues. The DNA read from the CDR3 is TGTGCCAGCAGCCTAGTCGCAGGAACTGGGGATACG. Translated, it gives CASSLVAGTGDT. The whole CDR3 reads CASSLVAGTGDTQYF.